Shown below are 11 T cell receptor beta chains from a single sample sequenced in a study of cytomegalovirus exposure and HLA in healthy donors. Vbeta (60) and Jbeta (13) primers were used in the PCR. Profiling relied on immunoSEQ multiplex PCR, and the TCRdb table lists in-frame clones only, not all of them. The sample includes about 19,000 clones, approximately 84% of them seen just once. The material sequenced was PBMCs. The receptors here all came from a human donor in good health.

The rearrangement joins TRBV19 to TRBJ1-1; D is unresolved. The CDR3 contains 14 residues. The germline V and J ends were trimmed by 1 base and 0 bases, with 6 bases remaining between them. The germline CDR1 and CDR2 sequences are LNHDA and SQIVND (reference sequence). CDR3 nucleotides: TGTGCCAGTAGTATAGGGCAGGTGAACACTGAAGCTTTCTTT. Translating it yields CASSIGQVNTEAFF.

Only one count was recorded for this clone. The chain carries TRBV5-6 and TRBJ1-5, with a tentative D call TRBD1 (5 bases). V was shortened by 1 base and J by 2 bases, with 10 bases between the two germline ends. Germline CDR1 reads SGHDT; CDR2 reads YYEEEE. The CDR3 runs to 15 residues. The CDR3 nucleotides read TGTGCCAGCAGCTTGTATCCGGGGGGCAATCAGCCCCAGCATTTT. It is translated as CASSLYPGGNQPQHF. Supplemented by reference TRBV5-6 and TRBJ1-5, the full variable domain reads DAGVTQSPTHLIKTRGQQVTLRCSPKSGHDTVSWYQQALGQGPQFIFQYYEEEERQRGNFPDRFSGHQFPNYSSELNVNALLLGDSALYLCASSLYPGGNQPQHFGDGTRLSIL.

CDR3 bases: TGTGCCAGCAGCCAGGAAGCCGGGACAGGGTCCTACGAGCAGTACTTC. It is translated as CASSQEAGTGSYEQYF. The V and J genes are TRBV4-2 and TRBJ2-5, with 9 bases lining up with TRBD1. With the DNA end fitting TRBJ2-7 better, the J assignment may be wrong. Germline CDR1 is LGHNA and CDR2 is YNFKEQ. This CDR3 is 16 amino acids long.

The chain has TRBV4-3 and TRBJ2-5, with TRBD2 matching 12 bases. The CDR3 extends over 19 amino acids. The V and J ends lost 1 base and 0 bases, in that order; junction bases with no gene match: 9. Per germline, CDR1 LGHNA and CDR2 YSLEER. This chain's CDR3 is CASSQVLTSGGSYQETQYF. As DNA, the CDR3 is TGCGCCAGCAGCCAAGTTCTGACTAGCGGGGGTAGTTACCAAGAGACCCAGTACTTC.

The chain uses TRBV6-6 and TRBJ1-5; a possible D gene is TRBD1 (6 bases). V lost 7 bases and J 1 base, leaving 17 bases between the germline ends. This CDR3 has 16 residues. In germline, CDR1 is MNHNY, CDR2 SVGAGI (reference sequence). Written as DNA, the CDR3 is TGTGCCAGCAACCCCAGCGGGGGCGCGAGCAATCAGCCCCAGCATTTT. Its protein product is CASNPSGGASNQPQHF.

A word on this clone: At one boundary the junction diverges from the germline segment, which might be a read error. This sequence joins TRBV5-1 and TRBJ2-3, with D possibly TRBD1 on 6 matching bases. The CDR3 consists of 18 residues. Germline V gene sequence: CDR1 SGHRS, CDR2 YFSETQ. The CDR3 DNA reads as TGCGCCAGCAGCGTTCCGGGACACGGAGAACCCTACACAGATGCGCAGTATTTT. Its protein is CASSVPGHGEPYTDAQYF.

The chain joins TRBV11-2 to TRBJ2-7; TRBD2 matches at 8 bases. CDR1 is SGHAT and CDR2 is FQNNGV in the germline V gene. CDR3 length: 16 amino acids. Trimming at V came to 4 bases and at J to 4 bases, leaving 12 bases not matched to a gene. The CDR3 is CASSYTSAGGRYEQYF. The CDR3 DNA is TGTGCCAGCAGCTATACTTCGGCGGGGGGCAGATACGAGCAGTACTTC.

The chain is built from TRBV5-4 and TRBJ2-7, with a weak D call TRBD1 (6 bases). This CDR3 is built from 13 residues. V gave up 2 bases and J gave up 7 bases, with 13 bases separating them. CDR1 is SGHNT, CDR2 YYREEE, per germline (reference sequence). The CDR3 loop is CASSLTGFGEQYF. Written as DNA, the CDR3 is TGTGCCAGCAGCTTAACAGGGTTCGGGGAGCAGTACTTC.

This clone was picked up one time. This chain joins TRBV6-1 and TRBJ1-5; D uncertain. Germline CDR1 and CDR2: MNHNS and SASEGT. The CDR3 is 14 residues long. V was trimmed by 3 bases and J by 4 bases, leaving 10 bases between them. CDR3 protein: CASSEDGRNQPQHF. The CDR3 DNA is TGTGCCAGCAGTGAGGACGGGAGAAATCAGCCCCAGCATTTT.

This clone has a handful of counts. In the same sample, other DNA sequences code for this CDR3. The chain employs TRBV7-2 and TRBJ2-1, with 13 bases lining up with TRBD2. The junction had 5 bases not matched to a gene; V was cut back by 4 bases and J by 5 bases. This CDR3 region has 16 residues. CDR1 is SGHTA, CDR2 FQGNSA, per germline. CDR3 amino acids: CASSWQLAGGHNEQFF. The DNA of the CDR3 is TGTGCCAGCAGCTGGCAACTAGCGGGAGGGCACAATGAGCAGTTCTTC.

This chain connects TRBV10-3 to TRBJ2-7; the match to TRBD1 covers 7 bases. CDR1 ENHRY and CDR2 SYGVKD come from the germline V gene. Trimming cost V 5 bases and J 0 bases; bases outside gene matches: 1. This CDR3 is built from 13 residues. CDR3 sequence reads: CAISRQGSYEQYF. The CDR3 DNA follows: TGTGCCATCAGTCGACAGGGCTCCTACGAGCAGTACTTC.